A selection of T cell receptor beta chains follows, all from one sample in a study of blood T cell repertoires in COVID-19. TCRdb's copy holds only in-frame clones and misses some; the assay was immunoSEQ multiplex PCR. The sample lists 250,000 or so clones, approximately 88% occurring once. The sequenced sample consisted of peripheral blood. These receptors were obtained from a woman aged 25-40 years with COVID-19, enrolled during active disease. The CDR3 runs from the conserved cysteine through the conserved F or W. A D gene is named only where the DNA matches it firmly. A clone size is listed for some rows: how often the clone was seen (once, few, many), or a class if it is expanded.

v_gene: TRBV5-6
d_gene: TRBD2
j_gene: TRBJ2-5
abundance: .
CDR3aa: CASSPGRPSGGTQETQYF
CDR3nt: TGTGCCAGCAGCCCAGGGCGGCCTAGCGGGGGGACTCAAGAGACCCAGTACTTC

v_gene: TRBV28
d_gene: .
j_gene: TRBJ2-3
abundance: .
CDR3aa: CASSLFRSGATDTQYF
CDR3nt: TGTGCCAGCAGTTTGTTCCGGTCGGGAGCCACAGATACGCAGTATTTT

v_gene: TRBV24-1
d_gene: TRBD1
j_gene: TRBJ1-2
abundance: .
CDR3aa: CATSDSTGLRGTGAYGYTF
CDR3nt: TGTGCCACCAGTGATTCAACGGGACTCAGGGGGACGGGGGCGTATGGCTACACCTTC

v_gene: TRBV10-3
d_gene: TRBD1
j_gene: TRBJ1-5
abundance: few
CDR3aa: CASHTGGGLQPQHF
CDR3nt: TGTGCCTCGCATACAGGGGGCGGTCTCCAGCCCCAGCATTTT

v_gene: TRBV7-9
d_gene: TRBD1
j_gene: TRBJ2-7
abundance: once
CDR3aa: CASSFRDRGSYEQYF
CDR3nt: TGTGCCAGCAGCTTCCGGGACAGGGGATCTTACGAGCAGTACTTC

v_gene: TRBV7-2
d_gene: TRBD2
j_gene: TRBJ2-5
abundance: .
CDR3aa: CASSRFGTSGTQETQYF
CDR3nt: TGTGCCAGCAGCCGGTTCGGGACTAGCGGGACCCAAGAGACCCAGTACTTC

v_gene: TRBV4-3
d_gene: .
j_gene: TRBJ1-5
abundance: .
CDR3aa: CASSQGTREGQPQHF
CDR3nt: TGCGCCAGCAGCCAAGGTACCCGGGAAGGTCAGCCCCAGCATTTT

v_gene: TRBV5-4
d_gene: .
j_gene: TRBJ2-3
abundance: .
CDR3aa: CASKEERITDTQYF
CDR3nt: TGTGCCAGCAAGGAGGAACGAATCACAGATACGCAGTATTTT

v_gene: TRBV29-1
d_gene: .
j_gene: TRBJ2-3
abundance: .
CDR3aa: CSVPSGDTQYF
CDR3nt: TGCAGCGTTCCTTCAGGGGATACGCAGTATTTT

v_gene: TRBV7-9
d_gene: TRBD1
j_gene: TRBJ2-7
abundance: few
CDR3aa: CASTPQGQGRVDEQYF
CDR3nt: TGTGCCAGCACCCCCCAAGGACAGGGGCGAGTCGACGAGCAGTACTTC

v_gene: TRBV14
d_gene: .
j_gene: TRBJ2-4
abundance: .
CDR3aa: CASSSRDTGLAKNIQYF
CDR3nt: TGTGCCAGCAGCTCCCGGGACACGGGCTTAGCCAAAAACATTCAGTACTTC

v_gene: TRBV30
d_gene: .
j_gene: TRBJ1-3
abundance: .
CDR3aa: CAWRTGLRTIYF
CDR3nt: TGTGCCTGGAGGACAGGATTACGCACCATATATTTT

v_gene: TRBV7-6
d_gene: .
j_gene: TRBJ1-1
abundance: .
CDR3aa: CASSLLSGTKNTEAFF
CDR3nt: TGTGCCAGCAGCTTACTGTCCGGGACAAAAAACACTGAAGCTTTCTTT

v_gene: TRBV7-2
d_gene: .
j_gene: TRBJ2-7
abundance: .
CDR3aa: CASSLGVRDEQYF
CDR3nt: TGTGCCAGCAGCTTAGGAGTGCGGGACGAGCAGTACTTC

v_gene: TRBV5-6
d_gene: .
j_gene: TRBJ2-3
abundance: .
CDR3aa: CASSLVPGGRKDTQYF
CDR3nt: TGTGCCAGCAGCTTGGTTCCAGGGGGGCGCAAAGATACGCAGTATTTT

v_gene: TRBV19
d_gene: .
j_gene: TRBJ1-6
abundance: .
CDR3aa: CASSIGQEAPLHF
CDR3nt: TGTGCCAGTAGTATCGGGCAGGAGGCACCCCTCCACTTT

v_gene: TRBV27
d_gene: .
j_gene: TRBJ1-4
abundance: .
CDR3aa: CASRQDTTNEKLFF
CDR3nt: TGTGCCAGCAGACAGGACACAACTAATGAAAAACTGTTTTTT

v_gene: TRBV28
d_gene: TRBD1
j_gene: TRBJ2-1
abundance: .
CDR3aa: CASSLGQGWNEQFF
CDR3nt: TGTGCCAGCAGTTTAGGACAGGGGTGGAATGAGCAGTTCTTC

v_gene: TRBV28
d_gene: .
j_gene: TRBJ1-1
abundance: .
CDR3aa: CASSPGAFNTEAFF
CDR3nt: TGTGCCAGCAGTCCAGGGGCATTTAACACTGAAGCTTTCTTT

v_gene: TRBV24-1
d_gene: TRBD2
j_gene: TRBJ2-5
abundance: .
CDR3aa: CATSAAGGLAVPEAQYF
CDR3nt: TGTGCCACCAGTGCCGCGGGGGGACTAGCGGTCCCTGAGGCCCAGTACTTC

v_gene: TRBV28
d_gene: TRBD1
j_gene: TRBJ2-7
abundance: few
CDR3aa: CASSSGTGIPYEQYF
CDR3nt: TGTGCCAGCAGTTCCGGGACAGGGATACCCTACGAGCAGTACTTC

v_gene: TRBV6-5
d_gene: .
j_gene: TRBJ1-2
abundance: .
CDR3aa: CASSPYSNYGYTF
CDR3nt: TGTGCCAGCAGCCCCTACAGTAACTATGGCTACACCTTC

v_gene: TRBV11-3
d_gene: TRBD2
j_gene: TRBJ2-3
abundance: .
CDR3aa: CASSWGTSGSTDTQYF
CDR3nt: TGTGCCAGCAGCTGGGGGACTAGCGGGAGCACAGATACGCAGTATTTT

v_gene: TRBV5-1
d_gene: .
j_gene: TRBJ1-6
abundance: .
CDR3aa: CASSFGREGSPLHF
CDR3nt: TGCGCCAGCAGCTTCGGCAGGGAGGGATCACCCCTCCACTTT

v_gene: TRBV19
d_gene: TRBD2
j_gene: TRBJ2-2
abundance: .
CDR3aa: CASSGPSGAPGELFF
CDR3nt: TGTGCCAGTAGTGGGCCTAGCGGGGCCCCCGGGGAGCTGTTTTTT

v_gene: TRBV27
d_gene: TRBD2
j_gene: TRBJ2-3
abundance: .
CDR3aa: CASSGQRGDTDTQYF
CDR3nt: TGTGCCAGCAGTGGCCAGCGGGGGGACACAGATACGCAGTATTTT

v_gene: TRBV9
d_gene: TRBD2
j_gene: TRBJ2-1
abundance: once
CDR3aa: CASSGGQRDFSNEQFF
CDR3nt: TGTGCCAGCAGCGGAGGGCAGCGGGACTTTTCGAATGAGCAGTTCTTC